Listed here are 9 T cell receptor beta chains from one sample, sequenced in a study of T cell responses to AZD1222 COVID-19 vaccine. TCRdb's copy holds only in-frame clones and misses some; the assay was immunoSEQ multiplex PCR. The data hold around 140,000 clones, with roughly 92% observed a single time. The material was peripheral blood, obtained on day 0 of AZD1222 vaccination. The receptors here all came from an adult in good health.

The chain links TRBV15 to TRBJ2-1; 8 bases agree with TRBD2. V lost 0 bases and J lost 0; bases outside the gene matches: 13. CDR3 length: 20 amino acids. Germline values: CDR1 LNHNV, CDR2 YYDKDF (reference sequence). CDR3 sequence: CATSRDRDSGANPSYNEQFF. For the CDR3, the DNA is TGTGCCACCAGCAGAGATCGCGATAGCGGGGCCAACCCCTCCTACAATGAGCAGTTCTTC. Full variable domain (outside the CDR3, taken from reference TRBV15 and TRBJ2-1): DAMVIQNPRYQVTQFGKPVTLSCSQTLNHNVMYWYQQKSSQAPKLLFHYYDKDFNNEADTPDNFQSRRPNTSFCFLDIRSPGLGDTAMYLCATSRDRDSGANPSYNEQFFGPGTRLTVL.

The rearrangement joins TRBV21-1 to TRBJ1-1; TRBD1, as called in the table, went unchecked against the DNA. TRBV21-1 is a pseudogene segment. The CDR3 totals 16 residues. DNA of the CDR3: TGTGCCAGCAGCAAAGTTGGCAGGGAAACGGACACTGAAGCTTTCTTT. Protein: CASSKVGRETDTEAFF.

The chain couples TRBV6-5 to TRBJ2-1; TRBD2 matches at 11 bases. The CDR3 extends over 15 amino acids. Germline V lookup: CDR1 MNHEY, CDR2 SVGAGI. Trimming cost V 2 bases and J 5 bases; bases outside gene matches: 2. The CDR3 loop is CASSYRLAGHNEQFF. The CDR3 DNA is TGTGCCAGCAGTTACCGACTAGCGGGGCACAATGAGCAGTTCTTC.

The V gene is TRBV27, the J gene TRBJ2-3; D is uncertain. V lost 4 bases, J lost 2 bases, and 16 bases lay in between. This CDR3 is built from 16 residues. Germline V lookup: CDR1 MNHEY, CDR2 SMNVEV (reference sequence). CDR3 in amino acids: CASSSPPSGHTDTQYF. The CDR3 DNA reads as TGTGCCAGCAGTTCCCCCCCCTCCGGGCACACAGATACGCAGTATTTT.

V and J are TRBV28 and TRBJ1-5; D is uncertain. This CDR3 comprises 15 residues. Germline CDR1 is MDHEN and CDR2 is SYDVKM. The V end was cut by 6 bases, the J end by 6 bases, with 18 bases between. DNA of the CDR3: TGTGCCAGCAGCCCGAGGTGGGGAATTGGTCAGCCCCAGCATTTT. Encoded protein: CASSPRWGIGQPQHF.

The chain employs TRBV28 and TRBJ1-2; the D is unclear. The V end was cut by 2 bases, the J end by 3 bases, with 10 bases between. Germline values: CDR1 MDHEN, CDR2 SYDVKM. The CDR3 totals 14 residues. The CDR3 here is CASSLVATHYGYTF. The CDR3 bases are TGTGCCAGCAGTTTAGTGGCCACCCACTATGGCTACACCTTC.

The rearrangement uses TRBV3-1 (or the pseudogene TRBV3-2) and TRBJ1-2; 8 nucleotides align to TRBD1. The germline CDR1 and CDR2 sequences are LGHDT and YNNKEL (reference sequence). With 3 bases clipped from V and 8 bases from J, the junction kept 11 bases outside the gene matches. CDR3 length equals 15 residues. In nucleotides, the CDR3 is TGTGCCAGCAGCCAGCCTCGGACAGGGAAGATCGGCTACACCTTC. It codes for CASSQPRTGKIGYTF.

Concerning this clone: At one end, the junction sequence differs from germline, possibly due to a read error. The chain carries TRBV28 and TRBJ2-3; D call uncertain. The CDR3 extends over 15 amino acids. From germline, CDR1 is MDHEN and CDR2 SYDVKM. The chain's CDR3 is CASSPPTGGTDTQYF. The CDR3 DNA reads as TGTGCCAGCAGTCCCCCGACGGGCGGCACGGATACGCAGTATTTT.

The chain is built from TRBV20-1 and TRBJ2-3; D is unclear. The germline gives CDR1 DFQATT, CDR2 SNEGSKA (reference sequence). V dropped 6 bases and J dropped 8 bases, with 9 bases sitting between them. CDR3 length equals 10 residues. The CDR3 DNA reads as TGCAGTGCCGAAACCCTTACGCAGTATTTT. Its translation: CSAETLTQYF.